One sample yielded the 4 T cell receptor beta chains listed below, sequenced in a study of blood T cell repertoires in COVID-19 (dated by TCRdb to 2018 to 2021). The library was prepared using the immunoSEQ multiplex PCR assay. TCRdb provides this immuneACCESS table in a form limited to in-frame rearrangements. Some clones are lacking; in checked studies, under half of them reflect an unresolved V gene, and why the rest are absent is not known. The sample table records about 190,000 clones; approximately 84% of these occur just once. The ten largest account for roughly 3.2% of the sample. Input material: PBMCs or T cells enriched from blood (not recorded which). The receptors here all came from a woman in her twenties or thirties who had recovered from COVID-19.

This clone occurred many times. The chain joins TRBV5-1 to TRBJ2-5, with TRBD2 matching over 11 bases. V lost 0 bases to trimming and J lost 5 bases; unmatched junction nucleotides: 6. The CDR3 covers 16 residues. Germline V gene sequence: CDR1 SGHRS, CDR2 YFSETQ. This chain's CDR3 is CASSLELAGGWETQYF. The CDR3 DNA sequence: TGCGCCAGCAGCTTGGAGCTAGCGGGAGGATGGGAGACCCAGTACTTC. The complete variable domain, with remaining parts taken from reference TRBV5-1 and TRBJ2-5, reads KAGVTQTPRYLIKTRGQQVTLSCSPISGHRSVSWYQQTPGQGLQFLFEYFSETQRNKGNFPGRFSGRQFSNSRSEMNVSTLELGDSALYLCASSLELAGGWETQYFGPGTRLLVL.

This clone has a handful of counts. The chain links TRBV27 to TRBJ2-1, with D maybe TRBD2 (7 bases). Per germline, CDR1 MNHEY and CDR2 SMNVEV (reference sequence). Trimming pared 4 bases from V and 9 bases from J, leaving 22 bases between. The CDR3 has 16 residues. The CDR3 coding sequence is TGTGCCAGCAGTTCCCCCTGGGGGGGAGGAGGGGGTGAGCAGTTCTTC. This codes for CASSSPWGGGGGEQFF.

The CDR3 loop is CASSDQGRYEQYF. The CDR3 DNA is TGTGCCAGTAGTGACCAGGGGCGCTACGAGCAGTACTTC. The chain employs TRBV19 and TRBJ2-7; D is possibly TRBD1 (6 bases). In germline, CDR1 is LNHDA, CDR2 SQIVND (reference sequence). Trimming removed 5 bases from V and 3 bases from J, with 11 bases in between. This CDR3 region has 13 residues.

The CDR3 here is CASSPPGSGNTIYF. The CDR3 DNA follows: TGTGCCAGCAGCCCCCCAGGGTCGGGAAACACCATATATTTT. The rearrangement links TRBV28 to TRBJ1-3; possibly TRBD1 for D (5 bases). V lost 6 bases and J 4 bases, leaving 13 bases between the germline ends. CDR1 and CDR2 from the germline V gene are MDHEN and SYDVKM. This CDR3 is 14 amino acids long.